Following are 25 T cell receptor beta chains from one sample sequenced in a study of blood T cell repertoires in COVID-19. Repertoires were generated with immunoSEQ multiplex PCR, while TCRdb's copy carries only in-frame clones and drops some. The sample comprises around 260,000 clones, roughly 86% of which are singletons, and roughly 2.5% rests with the top ten. Sequenced sample: peripheral blood. The receptors derive from a woman in her forties or fifties with acute or convalescent COVID-19.

J is TRBJ1-2 and V is TRBV28; 8 bases fit TRBD1. Trimming at V came to 7 bases and at J to 8 bases, leaving 9 bases not matched to a gene. The CDR3 is 13 amino acids. The germline V gene has CDR1 MDHEN and CDR2 SYDVKM. The CDR3, as DNA: TGTGCCAGCACCTTGGGACAGGCTGTGGGCTACACCTTC. This sequence encodes CASTLGQAVGYTF.

This clone was seen once. The chain combines TRBV12-3 or TRBV12-4 with TRBJ2-7, with 7 bases identical to TRBD1. The CDR3 runs 13 residues. V lost 7 bases and J lost 2; bases outside the gene matches: 5. CDR3 amino acids: CASTRQGTYEQYF. CDR3 in DNA: TGTGCCAGCACCCGACAGGGAACCTACGAGCAGTACTTC.

CDR3 DNA sequence: TGCAGCGTTGAACTGGCGGAATGGACTAGCGGGAGTGGGTCCTACAATGAGCAGTTCTTC. As protein: CSVELAEWTSGSGSYNEQFF. This chain connects TRBV29-1 to TRBJ2-1, with 13 bases matching TRBD2. The J segment lost 1 base and the V segment lost 2 bases, leaving 14 bases of the junction unmatched. Germline-derived CDR1 and CDR2 are SQVTM and ANQGSEA. The CDR3 covers 20 residues.

The chain carries TRBV27 and TRBJ1-1; the match to TRBD1 covers 8 bases. The CDR3 length is 15 residues. J gave up 4 bases and V 5 bases, and 9 bases lay outside the gene matches. Germline CDR1 is MNHEY and CDR2 is SMNVEV (reference sequence). CDR3 coding DNA: TGTGCCAGCAGTCCCTCAGGACAGGGATTCACTGAAGCTTTCTTT. It is translated as CASSPSGQGFTEAFF.

This chain joins TRBV19 and TRBJ2-5, with 9 nucleotides matching TRBD1. From germline, CDR1 is LNHDA and CDR2 SQIVND (reference sequence). The V segment lost 5 bases and the J segment 4 bases; nucleotides outside the gene matches: 8. This CDR3 comprises 15 residues. In DNA form, the CDR3 reads TGTGCCAGTAGTTCCGGACAGGGGTTCGGAGAGACCCAGTACTTC. This translates into CASSSGQGFGETQYF.

This sequence joins TRBV28 and TRBJ1-5, with 8 bases matching TRBD1. V was clipped by 2 bases and J by 6 bases; unmatched bases: 9. The CDR3 length is 16 residues. Germline V gene sequence: CDR1 MDHEN, CDR2 SYDVKM. Here the CDR3 reads CASSLRGQEVAQPQHF. The CDR3 DNA reads as TGTGCCAGCAGTTTACGGGGACAGGAGGTAGCTCAGCCCCAGCATTTT.

The chain uses TRBV5-6 and TRBJ2-6; D is unclear. The CDR3 contains 17 residues. V lost 0 bases, J lost 0 bases, and 10 bases lay in between. CDR1 is SGHDT, CDR2 YYEEEE, per germline. The CDR3 region has the DNA TGTGCCAGCAGCTTGGATCCCTCCGGCTCTGGGGCCAACGTCCTGACTTTC. Its translation is CASSLDPSGSGANVLTF.

The CDR3 bases are TGTGCCAGCAGCCCAAGACAGGGTTGGTCCCTCCACTTT. Translating it yields CASSPRQGWSLHF. The chain is built from TRBV7-3 and TRBJ1-6; TRBD1 matches at 7 bases. Looked up from germline, CDR1 is SGHTA and CDR2 is FQGTGA. The CDR3 is made up of 13 amino acids. The junction had 9 bases not matched to a gene; V was cut back by 5 bases and J by 14 bases. Drawing the rest from reference TRBV7-3 and TRBJ1-6, the complete variable domain is GAGVSQTPSNKVTEKGKYVELRCDPISGHTALYWYRQSLGQGPEFLIYFQGTGAADDSGLPNDRFFAVRPEGSVSTLKIQRTERGDSAVYLCASSPRQGWSLHFGNGTRLTVT.

This chain connects TRBV5-1 to TRBJ2-7; possibly TRBD1 for D (6 bases). This CDR3 is built from 16 residues. V was cut by 3 bases and J by 3 bases, with 19 bases left in between. The germline V gene encodes CDR1 SGHRS and CDR2 YFSETQ. CDR3 sequence (DNA): TGCGCCAGCAGCTCCTCAATATCAGGGGATGTCTACGAGCAGTACTTC. This codes for CASSSSISGDVYEQYF.

The chain couples TRBV7-2 to TRBJ1-5; 9 bases are a match to TRBD1. Germline loops: CDR1 SGHTA, CDR2 FQGNSA. The CDR3 length is 16 residues. Trimming took 3 bases from V and 2 from J; bases not matched to a gene: 5. The CDR3 sequence is CASSLGQGGGNQPQHF. The CDR3 DNA reads TGTGCCAGCAGCTTGGGACAGGGAGGTGGCAATCAGCCCCAGCATTTT.

The V gene is TRBV7-3, the J gene TRBJ1-5; D gene uncertain. The CDR3 sequence is 13 residues long. V dropped 2 bases and J dropped 2 bases, with 4 bases sitting between them. The germline V gene has CDR1 SGHTA and CDR2 FQGTGA. The CDR3 bases are TGTGCCAGCAGCTTATCGGGCAATCAGCCCCAGCATTTT. Translated: CASSLSGNQPQHF.

The rearrangement uses TRBV13 and TRBJ1-2; TRBD1 matches at 7 bases. The germline CDR1 and CDR2 sequences are PRHDT and FYEKMQ (reference sequence). The ends lost 9 bases at V and 1 base at J; junction bases unmatched: 8. There are 14 residues in the CDR3. For the CDR3, the DNA is TGTGCCAGTACAACGGGACAGCTTAACTATGGCTACACCTTC. Its translation: CASTTGQLNYGYTF.

The chain has TRBV5-5 and TRBJ2-7, with 12 positions matching TRBD2. This CDR3 contains 15 residues. V lost 4 bases and J lost 5; bases outside the gene matches: 7. CDR1 SGHKS and CDR2 YYEKEE come from the germline V gene (reference sequence). DNA of the CDR3: TGTGCCAGCAGCGGCCTAGCGGGAGGGGGCGACGAGCAGTACTTC. This codes for CASSGLAGGGDEQYF.

The chain joins TRBV28 to TRBJ1-3; 7 bases fit TRBD1. The CDR3 is made up of 15 amino acids. Trimming at V came to 6 bases and at J to 5 bases, leaving 10 bases not matched to a gene. Germline V gene lookup returns CDR1 MDHEN and CDR2 SYDVKM. CDR3 coding DNA: TGTGCCAGCAGGTCGGCCTCGACAGGGCGAAACACCATATATTTT. This sequence encodes CASRSASTGRNTIYF.

The chain joins TRBV11-2 to TRBJ2-7; a weak D match, TRBD1 (5 bases). CDR1 is SGHAT, CDR2 FQNNGV, per germline. This CDR3 region has 17 residues. The germline V and J ends were trimmed by 0 bases and 3 bases, with 18 bases remaining between them. This CDR3 reads CASSLETNRLIDYEQYF. The CDR3 bases are TGTGCCAGCAGCTTAGAGACGAACAGGTTAATCGACTACGAGCAGTACTTC.

V and J are TRBV19 and TRBJ2-1, with 8 bases identical to TRBD2. There are 16 residues in the CDR3. The ends lost 6 bases at V and 0 bases at J; junction bases unmatched: 7. CDR1 and CDR2 (germline): LNHDA, SQIVND (reference sequence). For the CDR3, the DNA is TGTGCCAGTAGCCATTGGACTAGCAACTCCTACAATGAGCAGTTCTTC. This encodes CASSHWTSNSYNEQFF.

V usage is TRBV5-8 and J usage is TRBJ1-1; D is perhaps TRBD1 (5 bases). Germline assignment: CDR1 SGHTS and CDR2 YDEGEE. The length of the CDR3 is 13 residues. Trimming pared 10 bases from V and 1 base from J, leaving 14 bases between. The CDR3 reads CAREGSWNTEAFF. DNA of the CDR3: TGTGCCCGGGAGGGGAGTTGGAACACTGAAGCTTTCTTT.

J is TRBJ2-5 and V is TRBV2; D gene uncertain. CDR1 is SNHLY and CDR2 is FYNNEI in the germline V gene. CDR3 length: 11 amino acids. Deletions cut 8 bases from V and 5 bases from J, with 9 bases between. CDR3 amino acids: CASLRSETQYF. The CDR3 DNA follows: TGTGCCAGCTTGCGTTCCGAGACCCAGTACTTC.

V and J are TRBV6-1 and TRBJ1-1; D call uncertain. V was cut by 2 bases and J by 11 bases, with 24 bases left in between. The length of the CDR3 is 16 residues. CDR1 is MNHNS and CDR2 is SASEGT in the germline V gene. For the CDR3, the DNA is TGTGCCAGCAGTGAACTTGTTCTGGTCGGAGGTGTGAGGGCTTTCTTT. This encodes CASSELVLVGGVRAFF.

The count of this clone is one. CDR3 sequence: CAGRHPNSPLHF. The DNA for the CDR3 is TGTGCCGGGCGACACCCGAATTCACCCCTCCACTTT. The chain joins TRBV6-5 to TRBJ1-6; no clear D. The CDR3 extends over 12 amino acids. CDR1 is MNHEY, CDR2 SVGAGI, per germline. V lost 11 bases and J 7 bases, leaving 12 bases between the germline ends.

CDR3 loop: CASSEHGGRNTDTQYF. The CDR3 DNA follows: TGTGCCAGCAGTGAGCACGGAGGGCGGAACACAGATACGCAGTATTTT. The rearrangement uses TRBV6-1 and TRBJ2-3; D perhaps matches TRBD2 (6 bases). CDR1 MNHNS and CDR2 SASEGT come from the germline V gene. V was shortened by 3 bases and J by 2 bases, with 15 bases between the two germline ends. This CDR3 has 16 residues.

The chain couples TRBV14 to TRBJ2-1; D might be TRBD2 (6 bases). The V gene lost 2 bases and the J gene lost 2 bases, with 13 bases spanning the gap. This CDR3 has 16 amino acids. Germline CDR1 is SGHDN and CDR2 is FVKESK. This chain's CDR3 is CASSQYLAPPYNEQFF. CDR3 bases: TGTGCCAGCAGCCAATATCTAGCGCCCCCCTACAATGAGCAGTTCTTC.

V gene TRBV7-8 combines with J gene TRBJ1-4, with a tentative D call TRBD1 (6 bases). This CDR3 contains 14 residues. Germline-derived CDR1 and CDR2 are SGHVS and FQNEAQ. V lost 6 bases and J 3 bases, leaving 11 bases between the germline ends. The DNA for the CDR3 is TGTGCCAGCAGTATACAGGGATCTAATGAAAAACTGTTTTTT. Its protein is CASSIQGSNEKLFF.

This chain connects TRBV5-4 to TRBJ1-6, with D possibly TRBD1 on 6 matching bases. The CDR3 runs 14 residues. The germline V and J ends were trimmed by 4 bases and 7 bases, with 12 bases remaining between them. Looked up from germline, CDR1 is SGHNT and CDR2 is YYREEE (reference sequence). The CDR3 sequence is CASSLDSRNSPLHF. CDR3 in DNA: TGTGCCAGCAGCCTGGACAGTAGAAATTCACCCCTCCACTTT.

The chain is built from TRBV6-2 or TRBV6-3 and TRBJ1-5, with D possibly being TRBD1 (5 bases). Germline values: CDR1 MNHEY, CDR2 SVGEGT. This CDR3 has 15 amino acids. Trimming removed 6 bases at V and 5 bases at J, with 17 bases between. The CDR3 loop reads CASSKTENRHQPQHF. Written as DNA, the CDR3 is TGTGCCAGCAGCAAGACAGAGAACCGCCATCAGCCCCAGCATTTT.